This T cell receptor (beta chain) was sequenced in a study of control samples from healthy donors and cancer patients. Sequencing was performed with immunoSEQ multiplex PCR; in TCRdb, only in-frame clones are kept and a portion is missing. The sample has about 98,000 clones; 90% to 95% are singletons. The clonotype was recovered from a woman aged 18-35 years in good health. Sequenced input: blood.

This CDR3 reads CASSTRNRDRSEAFF. CDR3 coding DNA: TGTGCCAGCTCAACCAGAAACAGGGACAGATCTGAAGCTTTCTTT. The rearrangement links TRBV28 to TRBJ1-1, with 7 bases lining up with TRBD1. Losses at the gene ends were 8 bases for V and 6 bases for J; bases not matched to a gene: 15. The CDR3 has 15 residues. In germline, CDR1 is MDHEN, CDR2 SYDVKM.